What follows are 25 T cell receptor beta chains derived from one specimen sequenced in a study of cytomegalovirus exposure and HLA in healthy donors. Clones were read by immunoSEQ multiplex PCR, and TCRdb kept only the in-frame ones, dropping some. The sample consists of over 60,000 clones, just over 95% of them appearing once. Sequencing input: PBMCs. All receptors come from a woman aged 18-30 years in good health and CMV-seropositive.

The chain couples TRBV30 to TRBJ1-1; D call uncertain. Trimming left V 1 base short and J 11 bases short, with 14 bases between. The germline CDR1 and CDR2 sequences are GTSNPN and SVGIG (reference sequence). This CDR3 region has 12 residues. CDR3 in amino acids: CAWSAGPNGAFF. The DNA of the CDR3 is TGTGCCTGGAGTGCCGGCCCGAACGGGGCTTTCTTT. The full variable domain, rest sourced from reference TRBV30 and TRBJ1-1, is SQTIHQWPATLVQPVGSPLSLECTVEGTSNPNLYWYRQAAGRGLQLLFYSVGIGQISSEVPQNLSASRPQDRQFILSSKKLLLSDSGFYLCAWSAGPNGAFFGQGTRLTVV.

The rearrangement joins TRBV5-1 to TRBJ1-1; tentative D call: TRBD1 (6 bases). This CDR3 is built from 14 residues. With 4 bases removed from V and 5 bases from J, the gap between germline ends came to 15 bases. Germline V gene data show CDR1 as SGHRS and CDR2 as YFSETQ. In nucleotides, the CDR3 is TGCGCCAGCAGCCAAGGGACATCGGGGACTGAAGCTTTCTTT. Translated: CASSQGTSGTEAFF.

DNA for the CDR3: TGTGCCAGCAGACACCCCCGGACAGGGTACGAGCAGTACTTC. Its translation is CASRHPRTGYEQYF. The genes are TRBV2 and TRBJ2-7; 8 bases map to TRBD1. Germline V gene lookup returns CDR1 SNHLY and CDR2 FYNNEI. V dropped 6 bases and J dropped 4; count of bases not matched to a gene: 8. The CDR3 has 14 amino acids.

This chain connects TRBV30 to TRBJ2-5; TRBD1 matches 9 bases. This CDR3 has 15 residues. V lost 2 bases and J lost 10; bases outside the gene matches: 14. Germline V lookup: CDR1 GTSNPN, CDR2 SVGIG (reference sequence). The CDR3 is CAWSPRDRDSGVQYF. CDR3 DNA sequence: TGTGCCTGGAGTCCCCGGGACAGGGATTCCGGGGTCCAGTACTTC.

This clone was found once. V gene TRBV6-1 combines with J gene TRBJ1-3; perhaps TRBD1 as D (5 bases). Germline V gene lookup returns CDR1 MNHNS and CDR2 SASEGT. The CDR3 runs to 14 residues. Trimming cost V 11 bases and J 2 bases, with 16 bases left between them. The DNA for the CDR3 is TGTGCCTCCCCTGGGGGGGGTACTGGAAACACCATATATTTT. Translating gives CASPGGGTGNTIYF.

The rearrangement links TRBV7-8 to TRBJ2-1, with D unclear. The length of the CDR3 is 16 residues. Between the trimmed V and J ends, which lost 5 bases and 1 base, there was a span of 15 bases. The V gene's germline CDR1 is SGHVS and CDR2 FQNEAQ. The CDR3 is CASSPIAYPSYNEQFF. The CDR3 bases are TGTGCCAGCAGCCCCATCGCCTACCCTTCCTACAATGAGCAGTTCTTC.

This chain joins TRBV5-6 and TRBJ2-1; TRBD2 is a possible D gene (6 bases). This CDR3 region has 12 residues. V lost 4 bases to trimming and J lost 12 bases, with 14 bases between them. Germline V CDR1 and CDR2: SGHDT, YYEEEE. CDR3 in DNA: TGTGCCAGCAGCCCCCGGGACTCACTGCAGTTCTTC. This codes for CASSPRDSLQFF.

CDR3 sequence: CASNNRWTSEIGRLGNEQFF. For the CDR3, the DNA is TGTGCCAGCAACAACCGATGGACTAGCGAGATTGGTAGGTTGGGGAATGAGCAGTTCTTC. This sequence joins TRBV7-8 and TRBJ2-1, with 9 bases identical to TRBD2. CDR1 is SGHVS, CDR2 FQNEAQ, per germline. V dropped 7 bases and J dropped 7; count of bases not matched to a gene: 26. This CDR3 has 20 residues.

This chain connects TRBV6-1 to TRBJ2-5; unclear D gene. Trimming took off 2 bases at V and 2 bases at J, with 12 bases between the two ends. Germline-derived CDR1 and CDR2 are MNHNS and SASEGT. This CDR3 is 15 amino acids long. CDR3 protein: CASSELGGRQETQYF. The CDR3 coding sequence is TGTGCCAGCAGTGAACTAGGTGGCAGACAAGAGACCCAGTACTTC.

V usage is TRBV7-9 and J usage is TRBJ2-7, with 11 nucleotides matching TRBD2. Unmatched junction bases numbered 5, after V lost 3 bases and J lost 7 bases. Germline V CDR1 and CDR2: SEHNR, FQNEAQ (reference sequence). The CDR3 runs to 14 residues. The CDR3: CASSFPGLAGEQYF. The CDR3 DNA reads as TGTGCCAGCAGCTTTCCCGGACTAGCGGGTGAGCAGTACTTC.

CDR3 nucleotide sequence: TGTGCCAGCAGTGCCATACAGGGTTACGAGCAGTACTTC. It codes for CASSAIQGYEQYF. V and J are TRBV2 and TRBJ2-7; D is perhaps TRBD1 (6 bases). Germline values: CDR1 SNHLY, CDR2 FYNNEI. Trimming took off 4 bases at V and 4 bases at J, with 11 bases between the two ends. The CDR3 contains 13 residues. Together with reference TRBV2 and TRBJ2-7, the CDR3 gives the full variable domain: EPEVTQTPSHQVTQMGQEVILRCVPISNHLYFYWYRQILGQKVEFLVSFYNNEISEKSEIFDDQFSVERPDGSNFTLKIRSTKLEDSAMYFCASSAIQGYEQYFGPGTRLTVT.

The chain employs TRBV5-5 and TRBJ2-2; 8 nucleotides match TRBD1. This CDR3 comprises 15 residues. CDR1 and CDR2 from the germline V gene are SGHKS and YYEKEE (reference sequence). V trimming: 2 bases; J trimming: 1 base; junction bases outside the gene matches: 1. In nucleotides, the CDR3 is TGTGCCAGCAGCTTCGGACAGGGGAACACCGGGGAGCTGTTTTTT. It translates to CASSFGQGNTGELFF.

This chain connects TRBV7-2 to TRBJ1-1, with D possibly TRBD1 on 5 matching bases. Trimming cost V 5 bases and J 5 bases, with 15 bases left between them. The CDR3 spans 14 residues. From germline, CDR1 is SGHTA and CDR2 FQGNSA. CDR3 nucleotide sequence: TGTGCCAGCAGCCCCCGGGGGGTTAGGACTGAAGCTTTCTTT. It yields the protein CASSPRGVRTEAFF.

This chain uses TRBV20-1 with TRBJ1-2, with D possibly being TRBD1 (5 bases). The ends were cut back, 3 bases at V and 7 bases at J, with 9 bases in the middle. The germline V gene has CDR1 DFQATT and CDR2 SNEGSKA (reference sequence). This CDR3 is built from 11 residues. CDR3 DNA sequence: TGCAGTGCTAGGGGGCAGGCTGGCTACACCTTC. Translation gives CSARGQAGYTF.

This clone has a handful of counts. J is TRBJ2-5 and V is TRBV6-1, with D tentatively TRBD2 (5 bases). V lost 3 bases and J 2 bases, leaving 7 bases between the germline ends. The CDR3 consists of 13 residues. Germline lookup yields CDR1 MNHNS and CDR2 SASEGT. CDR3 protein: CASSEREQETQYF. The CDR3 nucleotides are TGTGCCAGCAGTGAGAGGGAACAAGAGACCCAGTACTTC.

This clone appeared a single time. This chain connects TRBV14 to TRBJ2-5, with 10 bases matching TRBD2. Germline V gene sequence: CDR1 SGHDN, CDR2 FVKESK. Trimming took 4 bases from V and 4 from J; bases not matched to a gene: 9. The CDR3 extends over 16 amino acids. CDR3 amino acids: CASSPLLAGRRETQYF. The CDR3, as DNA: TGTGCCAGCAGCCCTTTACTAGCGGGAAGGAGAGAGACCCAGTACTTC.

This clone was counted a single time. The V and J genes are TRBV30 and TRBJ1-3; 8 nucleotides agree with TRBD1. The CDR3 extends over 16 amino acids. Germline V gene data show CDR1 as GTSNPN and CDR2 as SVGIG (reference sequence). The ends lost 2 bases at V and 0 bases at J; junction bases unmatched: 6. CDR3 bases: TGTGCCTGGAGTACCGGACAGGGTGTCTCTGGAAACACCATATATTTT. It is translated as CAWSTGQGVSGNTIYF. The whole variable domain, filled in from reference TRBV30 and TRBJ1-3, reads SQTIHQWPATLVQPVGSPLSLECTVEGTSNPNLYWYRQAAGRGLQLLFYSVGIGQISSEVPQNLSASRPQDRQFILSSKKLLLSDSGFYLCAWSTGQGVSGNTIYFGEGSWLTVV.

V usage is TRBV5-1 and J usage is TRBJ2-2; perhaps TRBD2 as D (5 bases). The CDR3 is 15 amino acids. Per the germline V gene, CDR1 is SGHRS and CDR2 is YFSETQ. V gave up 4 bases and J gave up 7 bases, with 17 bases separating them. The CDR3 DNA reads as TGCGCCAGCAGCCCCCTGACCGACGCGGGCGGGGAGCTGTTTTTT. Protein: CASSPLTDAGGELFF.

This sequence joins TRBV28 and TRBJ1-1; TRBD1 agrees at 10 bases. The CDR3 runs to 16 residues. From germline, CDR1 is MDHEN and CDR2 SYDVKM. V lost 5 bases to trimming and J lost 5 bases; unmatched junction nucleotides: 11. The CDR3 sequence is CASSRGGTGDQTEAFF. CDR3 coding DNA: TGTGCCAGCAGTCGAGGGGGGACAGGGGATCAGACTGAAGCTTTCTTT.

The chain links TRBV27 to TRBJ2-1; 11 bases are a match to TRBD1. The CDR3 covers 15 residues. V was pared by 1 base and J by 6 bases, with 2 bases of the junction left unmatched. The germline V gene encodes CDR1 MNHEY and CDR2 SMNVEV (reference sequence). This CDR3 is CASSLLGQGGNEQFF. The CDR3 coding sequence is TGTGCCAGCAGTTTATTGGGACAGGGGGGCAATGAGCAGTTCTTC.

This clone has just a few counts. The chain uses TRBV18 and TRBJ1-2; tentatively, D is TRBD1 (6 bases). V was shortened by 2 bases and J by 5 bases, with 12 bases between the two germline ends. The CDR3 runs to 14 residues. Germline CDR1 is KGHSH and CDR2 is LQKENI. CDR3 bases: TGTGCCAGCTCACCAAGGGACAATTCGTATGGCTACACCTTC. This gives the protein CASSPRDNSYGYTF.

V is TRBV7-9 and J is TRBJ2-1, with TRBD2 as a possible D gene (6 bases). Trimming took off 6 bases at V and 9 bases at J, with 18 bases between the two ends. Per the germline V gene, CDR1 is SEHNR and CDR2 is FQNEAQ (reference sequence). The CDR3 contains 14 residues. CDR3 DNA: TGTGCCAGCAGGTCGACTAGAGTTTATCCTGAGCAGTTCTTC. This gives the protein CASRSTRVYPEQFF. Combining the CDR3 with reference TRBV7-9 and TRBJ2-1 gives the whole variable domain DTGVSQNPRHKITKRGQNVTFRCDPISEHNRLYWYRQTLGQGPEFLTYFQNEAQLEKSRLLSDRFSAERPKGSFSTLEIQRTEQGDSAMYLCASRSTRVYPEQFFGPGTRLTVL.

The genes are TRBV28 and TRBJ2-7; D is undetermined. Trimming left V 5 bases short and J 3 bases short, with 5 bases between. Germline values: CDR1 MDHEN, CDR2 SYDVKM. The CDR3 covers 11 residues. The CDR3 nucleotides are TGTGCCAGCAGTATTTACTACGAGCAGTACTTC. It yields the protein CASSIYYEQYF. The full variable domain, in which reference TRBV28 and TRBJ2-7 provide the parts outside the CDR3, is DVKVTQSSRYLVKRTGEKVFLECVQDMDHENMFWYRQDPGLGLRLIYFSYDVKMKEKGDIPEGYSVSREKKERFSLILESASTNQTSMYLCASSIYYEQYFGPGTRLTVT.

CDR3 loop: CASSLDRSSYEQYF. CDR3 in DNA: TGTGCCAGCAGCCTCGACAGGAGCTCCTACGAGCAGTACTTC. V usage is TRBV7-2 and J usage is TRBJ2-7; TRBD1 is a possible D gene (6 bases). Germline V gives CDR1 SGHTA, CDR2 FQGNSA. V was clipped by 5 bases and J by 0 bases, with 11 bases between them. The CDR3 has 14 amino acids. Full variable domain (outside the CDR3, taken from reference TRBV7-2 and TRBJ2-7): GAGVSQSPSNKVTEKGKDVELRCDPISGHTALYWYRQSLGQGLEFLIYFQGNSAPDKSGLPSDRFSAERTGGSVSTLTIQRTQQEDSAVYLCASSLDRSSYEQYFGPGTRLTVT.

V usage is TRBV15 and J usage is TRBJ1-1, with a possible D match to TRBD1 (6 bases). V lost 0 bases and J lost 5, with 13 bases in between. CDR3 length: 15 amino acids. CDR1 is LNHNV and CDR2 is YYDKDF in the germline V gene (reference sequence). The CDR3 DNA reads as TGTGCCACCAGCAGAGATCTTTCGGGGACAACTGAAGCTTTCTTT. This gives the protein CATSRDLSGTTEAFF.